A selection of T cell receptor beta chains follows, all from one sample in a study of cytomegalovirus exposure and HLA in healthy donors. Clones were read by immunoSEQ multiplex PCR, and TCRdb kept only the in-frame ones, dropping some. Of 150,000 to 170,000 clones listed, approximately 80% were seen once; the top ten hold roughly 13%. Sequencing was carried out using PBMCs. The receptors come from a man aged 25 to 45 in good health and CMV-seropositive. Each CDR3 is given without its conserved first and last residue. Rows give clone size only sometimes, using once, few, many, or a class for an expanded clone.

clone_size v_call cdr3_aa
once TRBV7-9 ASSREGDTQY
NA TRBV2 ASSSGRTVNEQF
NA TRBV7-2 ASSLVLVRTDTQY
few TRBV25-1 ASSEVNRAFTEAF
few TRBV5-1 ASSTEGEAF
NA TRBV4-2 ASSQVATSGTYNEQF
NA TRBV5-4 ASSLQGVAEQY
NA TRBV28 ASSLESGFVNQPQH
NA TRBV18 ASSAGTGLYEQY
few TRBV10-3 AISEFLTAGRSQETQY
NA TRBV6-1 ASSRDRQETQY
NA TRBV6-5 ASSEYLRGEEPQH
NA TRBV7-2 ASSSTPVPRYEQY
NA TRBV5-5 ASSTTGGSYEQY
NA TRBV7-3 ASSLDSSNTEAF
NA TRBV7-2 ASSLLAQNTGELF
once TRBV19 ASSITTSGRSEQF
few TRBV27 ASSPTGCEQY
NA TRBV7-3 ASSLASGNYNEQF
NA TRBV5-1 ASSFTGTEQY
NA TRBV5-5 ASSYSGGNQPQH
once TRBV2 ASRGGLAVNGNIQY
NA TRBV6-5 ASSYSGTSGGQQY
NA TRBV4-2 ASSQDVHRPSGRIADTQY
NA TRBV6-1 ASSEQGAYGYT
NA TRBV6-6 ATVYPGGETQY
NA TRBV7-9 ASSSDRVVSNYGYT